This T cell receptor (beta chain) was captured by sequencing in a study of blood T cell repertoires in COVID-19. Method: immunoSEQ multiplex PCR; TCRdb's copy keeps in-frame clones and lacks some. Of some 190,000 clones in the sample, more than 80% are singletons; the top ten hold just under 8.5%. Trimming cost V 0 bases and J 4 bases, with 12 bases left between them. This CDR3 spans 15 amino acids. Germline V CDR1 and CDR2: MNHEY, SMNVEV (reference sequence). The chain links TRBV27 to TRBJ1-1, with a possible D match to TRBD1 (5 bases). Sequenced input: peripheral blood. The TCR originated in a woman in her sixties with acute or convalescent COVID-19. CDR3 residues: CASSLSGGVGTEAFF. The CDR3, as DNA: TGTGCCAGCAGTTTATCGGGAGGGGTAGGCACTGAAGCTTTCTTT.